The 15 T cell receptor beta chains below all came from one sample that was sequenced in a study of Graves' ophthalmopathy and Graves' hyperthyroidism. Scientists amplified the TCR beta CDR3 regions from RNA transcripts. HTBI primers primed a first-round RT-PCR, and a second-round multiplex PCR followed. TCRdb re-derived calls from the multiplex PCR reads in MiXCR, one entry per CDR3 protein. The sample has about 210,000 distinct CDR3 sequences; roughly 29% are singletons. Sequenced material: peripheral blood. The receptor source for this set is a middle-aged man with Graves' ophthalmopathy.

This clonotype was detected many times. V is TRBV12-3 or TRBV12-4 and J is TRBJ2-7; a weak D match, TRBD2 (6 bases). The CDR3 has 15 residues. Trimming stripped 5 bases from V and 3 bases from J, with 17 bases between. In DNA form, the CDR3 reads TGTGCCAGCAGTCCAACCGGGACTCCTGGCTACGAGCAGTACTTC. This encodes CASSPTGTPGYEQYF.

This clonotype was seen repeatedly, ten times or more. The chain uses TRBV4-3 and TRBJ2-7; 7 nucleotides match TRBD1. This CDR3 region has 15 residues. Germline V CDR1 and CDR2: LGHNA, YSLEER. The trim removed 0 bases at V and 1 base at J, leaving 3 bases unmatched. CDR3 sequence reads: CASSQDDRVSYEQYF. In nucleotides, the CDR3 is TGCGCCAGCAGCCAAGACGACAGGGTATCCTACGAGCAGTACTTC.

This clonotype was seen at least ten times. The genes are TRBV6-2 or TRBV6-3 and TRBJ1-1; D gene unclear. V was cut by 5 bases and J by 1 base, with 8 bases left in between. The germline V gene has CDR1 MNHEY and CDR2 SVGEGT. The CDR3 spans 13 residues. CDR3 in amino acids: CASSRWENTEAFF. The CDR3 DNA reads TGTGCCAGCAGTCGATGGGAGAACACTGAAGCTTTCTTT.

This clonotype was recorded many times. This chain uses TRBV4-1 with TRBJ1-5, with 8 bases identical to TRBD1. CDR3 length equals 15 residues. After removal of 0 bases from V and 4 bases from J, the junction contained 2 bases not matched to a gene. Germline lookup yields CDR1 MGHRA and CDR2 YSYEKL. This CDR3 reads CASSQDGQGNQPQHF. The CDR3, as DNA: TGCGCCAGCAGCCAAGATGGACAGGGAAATCAGCCCCAGCATTTT.

The V gene is TRBV12-3 or TRBV12-4, the J gene TRBJ2-5; D gene uncertain. The CDR3 length is 12 residues. Trimming shortened V by 7 bases and J by 7 bases, and 13 bases separated the two germline ends. CDR3 sequence reads: CASTWGRGTQYF. CDR3 coding DNA: TGTGCCAGCACCTGGGGTCGTGGGACCCAGTACTTC.

At least ten counts were recorded for this clonotype. The chain links TRBV6-2 or TRBV6-3 to TRBJ2-7, with 9 bases identical to TRBD2. This CDR3 contains 15 residues. V lost 5 bases to trimming and J lost 4 bases; unmatched junction nucleotides: 9. Looked up from germline, CDR1 is MNHEY and CDR2 is SVGEGT. CDR3 DNA: TGTGCCAGCAGTGGTAGCGGGAGAGGATGGTACGAGCAGTACTTC. Amino acid sequence: CASSGSGRGWYEQYF.

This clonotype was found many times. This rearrangement joins TRBV20-1 to TRBJ2-5, with 12 bases aligning to TRBD2. Unmatched junction bases numbered 5, after V lost 2 bases and J lost 7 bases. The V gene's germline CDR1 is DFQATT and CDR2 SNEGSKA (reference sequence). CDR3 length: 14 residues. The CDR3 DNA reads TGCAGTGCTAGACGTCTAGCGGGGGGGGGGACCCAGTACTTC. As protein: CSARRLAGGGTQYF.

The sample holds many counts of this clonotype. The chain employs TRBV7-9 and TRBJ2-7; D unresolved. The CDR3 totals 16 residues. In germline, CDR1 is SEHNR, CDR2 FQNEAQ (reference sequence). Trimming took 5 bases from V and 0 from J, leaving 17 bases between them. In nucleotides, the CDR3 is TGTGCCAGCAGCGCAGGTGGTAGGAGCCTCTCCTACGAGCAGTACTTC. It specifies CASSAGGRSLSYEQYF.

The chain employs TRBV6-4 and TRBJ2-5, with 9 bases fitting TRBD1. The trim removed 5 bases at V and 4 bases at J, leaving 8 bases unmatched. The germline V gene encodes CDR1 MRHNA and CDR2 SNTAGT. The CDR3 runs 15 residues. CDR3 nucleotide sequence: TGTGCCAGCAGTAGAGAACAGGGGGCAGGAGAGACCCAGTACTTC. Amino acid sequence: CASSREQGAGETQYF.

This clonotype was found a few times. The chain joins TRBV12-3 or TRBV12-4 to TRBJ2-5; D may be TRBD1 (6 bases). CDR3 length equals 14 residues. V was shortened by 3 bases and J by 2 bases, with 10 bases between the two germline ends. CDR3 in amino acids: CASSFQGSQETQYF. CDR3 DNA: TGTGCCAGCAGTTTTCAGGGGTCGCAAGAGACCCAGTACTTC.

This clonotype was seen at least ten times. The gene calls are TRBV28 and TRBJ1-6; TRBD1 is a possible D gene (6 bases). The germline CDR1 and CDR2 sequences are MDHEN and SYDVKM. Between the trimmed V and J ends, which lost 2 bases and 7 bases, there was a span of 12 bases. The CDR3 is 15 amino acids. CDR3 amino acids: CASSLRGRGNSPLHF. The CDR3 bases are TGTGCCAGCAGTTTAAGGGGCAGGGGAAATTCACCCCTCCACTTT.

The gene calls are TRBV12-3 or TRBV12-4 and TRBJ1-2; weak D call: TRBD1 (6 bases). This CDR3 comprises 17 residues. V lost 7 bases and J lost 4, with 25 bases in between. The CDR3 nucleotides read TGTGCCAGCACCTTAGAAATAACAGGGTTCCGGAGCTATGGCTACACCTTC. This encodes CASTLEITGFRSYGYTF.

This clonotype was counted many times. This sequence joins TRBV18 and TRBJ1-5, with D hard to call. The CDR3 is made up of 13 amino acids. Germline lookup yields CDR1 KGHSH and CDR2 LQKENI. Trimming pared 6 bases from V and 5 bases from J, leaving 11 bases between. CDR3 coding DNA: TGTGCCAGCTCTGGACGGGCAGATCAGCCCCAGCATTTT. Protein product: CASSGRADQPQHF.

This clonotype was counted ten times or more. This chain joins TRBV4-2 and TRBJ1-1; no firm D call. The CDR3 sequence is 14 residues long. V lost 0 bases and J 0 bases, leaving 5 bases between the germline ends. Germline V gene sequence: CDR1 LGHNA, CDR2 YNFKEQ. The DNA of the CDR3 is TGTGCCAGCAGCCAAGAACAGATGAACACTGAAGCTTTCTTT. Protein: CASSQEQMNTEAFF.

The chain recombines TRBV12-3 or TRBV12-4 with TRBJ1-6, with unresolved D. This CDR3 has 16 residues. Trimming pared 6 bases from V and 7 bases from J, leaving 19 bases between. CDR3 protein: CASSLAGPPGNSPLHF. The CDR3 nucleotides are TGTGCCAGCAGCCTAGCCGGGCCACCGGGAAATTCACCCCTCCACTTT.